This passage covers 21 T cell receptor beta chains from one sample sequenced in a study of blood T cell repertoires in COVID-19. Profiling relied on immunoSEQ multiplex PCR, and the TCRdb table lists in-frame clones only, not all of them. The table has about 250,000 clones, roughly 88% seen once. Sequenced input: peripheral blood. The receptors were sampled from a man aged 40-55 years with acute or convalescent COVID-19.

The chain has TRBV6-5 and TRBJ1-3; maybe TRBD1 (6 bases). The CDR3 has 15 amino acids. Germline lookup yields CDR1 MNHEY and CDR2 SVGAGI. V was trimmed by 8 bases and J by 2 bases, leaving 16 bases between them. The CDR3 is CASAGQPGPGNTIYF. The CDR3 region has the DNA TGTGCCAGCGCCGGACAGCCGGGGCCTGGAAACACCATATATTTT.

This sequence joins TRBV7-8 and TRBJ1-5; 8 bases match TRBD1. Per the germline V gene, CDR1 is SGHVS and CDR2 is FQNEAQ. This CDR3 has 16 residues. V trimming: 3 bases; J trimming: 0 bases; junction bases outside the gene matches: 4. The CDR3: CASSFGTGYSNQPQHF. In nucleotides, the CDR3 is TGTGCCAGCAGCTTCGGGACAGGTTATAGCAATCAGCCCCAGCATTTT.

The rearrangement uses TRBV21-1 and TRBJ1-5; the D call of TRBD1 is as the table states it, not checked on the DNA. TRBV21-1 is marked as a pseudogene. The CDR3 covers 15 residues. The CDR3 bases are TGTGCCAGCAGCCTATGGACAGGGTTCAATCAGCCCCAGCATTTT. Translating gives CASSLWTGFNQPQHF.

The chain has TRBV19 and TRBJ2-2; D is uncertain. CDR1 and CDR2 from the germline V gene are LNHDA and SQIVND (reference sequence). This CDR3 spans 14 amino acids. V shed 7 bases and J shed 2 bases, with 11 bases lying between them. The CDR3 DNA reads TGTGCCAGTATGAGGAGCGCAAACACCGGGGAGCTGTTTTTT. Its protein is CASMRSANTGELFF.

J is TRBJ1-5 and V is TRBV7-2; D is uncertain. This CDR3 has 14 residues. Deletions cut 4 bases from V and 0 bases from J, with 7 bases between. The germline CDR1 and CDR2 sequences are SGHTA and FQGNSA. In nucleotides, the CDR3 is TGTGCCAGCAGCTCCCGGTCTAGCAATCAGCCCCAGCATTTT. Protein product: CASSSRSSNQPQHF.

CDR3 region: CASSVAGGNSPLHF. For the CDR3, the DNA is TGTGCCAGCAGTGTCGCAGGGGGTAATTCACCCCTCCACTTT. V usage is TRBV25-1 and J usage is TRBJ1-6; 7 positions agree with TRBD1. Germline V CDR1 and CDR2: MGHDK, SYGVNS. V was clipped by 4 bases and J by 6 bases; unmatched bases: 3. CDR3 length: 14 residues.

V gene TRBV19 combines with J gene TRBJ1-1; 7 bases are shared with TRBD1. CDR3 length: 14 residues. Germline lookup yields CDR1 LNHDA and CDR2 SQIVND (reference sequence). V dropped 5 bases and J dropped 3; count of bases not matched to a gene: 6. The CDR3 here is CASSVQGVDTEAFF. The CDR3 DNA is TGTGCCAGTAGTGTGCAGGGGGTTGACACTGAAGCTTTCTTT.

The chain links TRBV7-2 to TRBJ1-1; a possible D gene is TRBD1 (6 bases). CDR1 and CDR2 (germline): SGHTA, FQGNSA. V gave up 2 bases and J gave up 2 bases, with 12 bases separating them. There are 15 residues in the CDR3. The CDR3 spells CASSLQGTINTEAFF. Written as DNA, the CDR3 is TGTGCCAGCAGCTTACAAGGGACAATTAACACTGAAGCTTTCTTT.

This rearrangement joins TRBV7-9 to TRBJ2-2; 9 nucleotides match TRBD2. CDR1 SEHNR and CDR2 FQNEAQ come from the germline V gene (reference sequence). This CDR3 region has 13 residues. V gave up 5 bases and J gave up 7 bases; unmatched junction bases: 2. As DNA, the CDR3 is TGTGCCAGCAGCCGAGCGGGAGGCGGGGAGCTGTTTTTT. The encoded protein is CASSRAGGGELFF.

The chain is built from TRBV7-6 and TRBJ1-5, with a weak D call TRBD1 (5 bases). V lost 0 bases to trimming and J lost 1 base, with 10 bases between them. Germline CDR1 reads SGHVS; CDR2 reads FNYEAQ. The length of the CDR3 is 16 residues. As DNA, the CDR3 is TGTGCCAGCAGCTTAGCCCAGGGAGGCAGCAATCAGCCCCAGCATTTT. Translated: CASSLAQGGSNQPQHF.

The chain couples TRBV7-6 to TRBJ2-1; D call uncertain. Germline CDR1 SGHVS, CDR2 FNYEAQ. CDR3 length equals 15 residues. V lost 5 bases to trimming and J lost 3 bases, with 14 bases between them. CDR3 nucleotide sequence: TGTGCCAGCAGCCCCATCTGGCGGAACTACAATGAGCAGTTCTTC. This translates into CASSPIWRNYNEQFF.

CDR3 coding DNA: TGTGCCAGCAGCATGGGAGAGGTTCCCGATTACAATGAGCAGTTCTTC. This encodes CASSMGEVPDYNEQFF. The rearrangement joins TRBV11-3 to TRBJ2-1; TRBD2 is a possible D gene (5 bases). V was cut by 5 bases and J by 4 bases, with 18 bases left in between. The CDR3 has 16 residues. Germline V CDR1 and CDR2: SGHNT, YENEEA.

The chain links TRBV5-1 to TRBJ1-4; 8 bases align to TRBD1. Per the germline V gene, CDR1 is SGHRS and CDR2 is YFSETQ. V dropped 4 bases and J dropped 8; count of bases not matched to a gene: 4. CDR3 length equals 13 residues. CDR3 amino acids: CASSRDRNEKLFF. The CDR3 DNA reads as TGCGCCAGCAGCCGGGACAGGAACGAAAAACTGTTTTTT.

This clone was seen only once. V gene TRBV15 combines with J gene TRBJ1-2; 7 bases fit TRBD1. CDR1 and CDR2 (germline): LNHNV, YYDKDF (reference sequence). The CDR3 loop spans 16 amino acids. V lost 3 bases to trimming and J lost 4 bases; unmatched junction nucleotides: 11. CDR3 nucleotide sequence: TGTGCCACCAGCAGTGACCGGGACAGCGCAGGCTATGGCTACACCTTC. Translation gives CATSSDRDSAGYGYTF.

The V gene is TRBV5-6, the J gene TRBJ1-2; TRBD1 matches 7 bases. J lost 2 bases, V lost 2 bases, and 3 bases had no gene match. There are 14 residues in the CDR3. CDR1 and CDR2 from the germline V gene are SGHDT and YYEEEE. The CDR3 protein is CASSFRGVNYGYTF. DNA for the CDR3: TGTGCCAGCAGCTTCAGGGGGGTGAACTATGGCTACACCTTC.

CDR3: CASTPGLAGGTNEQFF. In DNA, the CDR3 is TGTGCCAGTACTCCTGGGCTAGCGGGAGGAACTAATGAGCAGTTCTTC. The chain carries TRBV19 and TRBJ2-1, with 11 bases that match TRBD2. The CDR3 has 16 residues. Germline CDR1 reads LNHDA; CDR2 reads SQIVND (reference sequence). Unmatched junction bases numbered 12, after V lost 7 bases and J lost 7 bases.

As to this clone: Within the sample, other DNA sequences also encode this same CDR3. This rearrangement joins TRBV27 to TRBJ2-1; TRBD2 aligns across 9 bases. With 5 bases clipped from V and 0 bases from J, the junction kept 8 bases outside the gene matches. CDR1 and CDR2 from the germline V gene are MNHEY and SMNVEV (reference sequence). CDR3 length: 17 residues. The CDR3 loop is CASSPQGSGSSYNEQFF. The CDR3 bases are TGTGCCAGCAGTCCCCAGGGTAGCGGGAGCTCCTACAATGAGCAGTTCTTC.

The chain is built from TRBV10-3 and TRBJ2-3; weak D call: TRBD1 (6 bases). V gave up 8 bases and J gave up 1 base, with 13 bases separating them. The CDR3 is 14 amino acids. Germline lookup yields CDR1 ENHRY and CDR2 SYGVKD. The CDR3 sequence is CAIANEGGTDTQYF. DNA of the CDR3: TGTGCCATCGCGAACGAGGGGGGCACAGATACGCAGTATTTT.

V and J are TRBV6-5 and TRBJ1-1; TRBD1 matches at 7 bases. V lost 5 bases, J lost 9 bases, and 3 bases stayed unmatched. Germline V gives CDR1 MNHEY, CDR2 SVGAGI. The length of the CDR3 is 11 residues. Here the CDR3 DNA reads TGTGCCAGCAGTAGGACAGGCAAAGCTTTCTTT. Translated: CASSRTGKAFF.

In the case of this clone: Mismatch with germline at one junction end may stem from a read error. The V and J genes are TRBV10-3 and TRBJ2-1, with 16 positions matching TRBD2. Germline loops: CDR1 ENHRY, CDR2 SYGVKD. The CDR3 length is 18 residues. CDR3 region: CAVSPGTSGRGSYNEQFF. CDR3 DNA: TGTGCCGTCAGTCCCGGGACTAGCGGGAGGGGGTCCTACAATGAGCAGTTCTTC.

The V call is TRBV2, the J call TRBJ1-1, with D possibly matching TRBD1 (6 bases). CDR1 is SNHLY and CDR2 is FYNNEI in the germline V gene. V lost 9 bases and J lost 6, with 11 bases in between. The CDR3 runs to 11 residues. The DNA for the CDR3 is TGTGCCAGGGTCTGGACAGCTGAAGCTTTCTTT. This translates into CARVWTAEAFF.